This TCR beta chain was captured in a study of blood T cells in healthy people across ages. Through a sample-barcoded 5' primer and a J-beta primer mix, a second PCR was run for about 6 to 11 cycles. In TCRdb, the 5' RACE reads were re-called with MiXCR into one record per CDR3 protein. The sample lists under 800,000 distinct CDR3 sequences, roughly 43% occurring once. The CDR3 is 12 residues long. Deletions cut 10 bases from V and 9 bases from J, with 16 bases between. Germline-derived CDR1 and CDR2 are MNHNY and SVGAGI (reference sequence). Total RNA extracted from each sample amounted to at least 6 micrograms.

The origin of this receptor is a woman aged 55 to 70 in good health. What was sequenced was blood. The genes are TRBV6-6 and TRBJ2-1; the D is unclear. The CDR3 sequence: CATNQLRVEQFF. The CDR3 coding sequence is TGTGCCACCAACCAACTCCGGGTTGAGCAGTTCTTC.